Presented here are 7 T cell receptor beta chains from one specimen sequenced in a study of blood T cell repertoires in COVID-19. The table came from immunoSEQ multiplex PCR; TCRdb's copy has only in-frame clones and leaves some out. The sample shows 300,000 or so clones, 85% to 90% of them seen only once. The sequenced sample was peripheral blood. The origin of the receptors is a middle-aged woman with acute or convalescent COVID-19.

This chain links TRBV10-3 with TRBJ2-7; 7 bases align to TRBD1. The CDR3 has 13 amino acids. V was clipped by 6 bases and J by 3 bases; unmatched bases: 5. Germline V gene data show CDR1 as ENHRY and CDR2 as SYGVKD. The CDR3, as DNA: TGTGCCATCAGATCCCGGGACAGCTACGAGCAGTACGTC. This encodes CAIRSRDSYEQYV.

The rearrangement joins TRBV3-1 (or the pseudogene TRBV3-2) to TRBJ1-4; 9 bases match TRBD1. The ends lost 6 bases at V and 3 bases at J; junction bases unmatched: 5. CDR3 size: 15 residues. Germline V gene data show CDR1 as LGHDT and CDR2 as YNNKEL (reference sequence). CDR3 region: CASRRRTGANEKLFF. The DNA for the CDR3 is TGTGCCAGCAGGCGACGGACAGGGGCTAATGAAAAACTGTTTTTT.

The rearrangement links TRBV10-2 to TRBJ1-6; D not certain. V was clipped by 5 bases and J by 11 bases, with 10 bases between them. The CDR3 sequence is 12 residues long. CDR1 is WSHSY, CDR2 SAAADI, per germline. CDR3 sequence (DNA): TGCGCCAGCAGTCCGGTTGGTCCACCCCTCCACTTT. Translation gives CASSPVGPPLHF.

This clone was observed once. The rearrangement joins TRBV7-7 to TRBJ2-2; 7 positions agree with TRBD1. With 4 bases clipped from V and 5 bases from J, the junction kept 4 bases outside the gene matches. The germline CDR1 and CDR2 sequences are SSHAT and FNYEAQ (reference sequence). The CDR3 is made up of 14 amino acids. The CDR3 loop is CASSSAGGTGELFF. Written as DNA, the CDR3 is TGTGCCAGCAGCTCGGCAGGGGGTACCGGGGAGCTGTTTTTT.

Written as DNA, the CDR3 is TGTGCCATCAGTGAGTCGACTAGCGGGGGGGGGAATCAGCCCCAGCATTTT. It yields the protein CAISESTSGGGNQPQHF. This chain links TRBV10-3 with TRBJ1-5, with TRBD1 as a possible D gene (5 bases). Germline V gives CDR1 ENHRY, CDR2 SYGVKD. CDR3 length equals 17 residues. V lost 0 bases to trimming and J lost 4 bases, with 16 bases between them.

This chain links TRBV30 with TRBJ1-5; 8 nucleotides align to TRBD1. V lost 5 bases and J lost 7; bases outside the gene matches: 16. The CDR3 is made up of 16 amino acids. Germline V gene data show CDR1 as GTSNPN and CDR2 as SVGIG (reference sequence). For the CDR3, the DNA is TGTGCCTGGGGGCCAGGTGGGCAGGGGGCGAGCCAGCCCCAGCATTTT. Protein sequence: CAWGPGGQGASQPQHF.

This sequence joins TRBV9 and TRBJ1-4, with 7 bases aligning to TRBD1. CDR1 is SGDLS and CDR2 is YYNGEE in the germline V gene. This CDR3 is built from 14 residues. The V gene end was trimmed by 4 bases and the J gene end by 4 bases; junction bases not matched to a gene: 4. CDR3 in amino acids: CASSLGQINEKLFF. The CDR3 nucleotides read TGTGCCAGCAGCCTGGGACAGATTAATGAAAAACTGTTTTTT.